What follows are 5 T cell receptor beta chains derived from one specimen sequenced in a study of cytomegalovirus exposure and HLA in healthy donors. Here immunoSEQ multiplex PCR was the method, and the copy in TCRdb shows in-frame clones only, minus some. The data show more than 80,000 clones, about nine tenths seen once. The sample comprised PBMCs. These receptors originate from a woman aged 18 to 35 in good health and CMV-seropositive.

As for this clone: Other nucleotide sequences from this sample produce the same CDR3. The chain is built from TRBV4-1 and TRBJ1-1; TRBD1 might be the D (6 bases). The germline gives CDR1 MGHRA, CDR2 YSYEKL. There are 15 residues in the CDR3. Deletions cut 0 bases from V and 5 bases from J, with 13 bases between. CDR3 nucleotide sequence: TGCGCCAGCAGCCAAGATCGCAGGGGAGGGACTGAAGCTTTCTTT. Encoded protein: CASSQDRRGGTEAFF.

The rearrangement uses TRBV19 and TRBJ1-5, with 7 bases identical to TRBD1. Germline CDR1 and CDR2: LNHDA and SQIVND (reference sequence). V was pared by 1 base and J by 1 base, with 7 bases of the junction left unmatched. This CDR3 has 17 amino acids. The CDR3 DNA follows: TGTGCCAGTAGTATAGGAAGGGGGCGAACGAGCAATCAGCCCCAGCATTTT. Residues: CASSIGRGRTSNQPQHF.

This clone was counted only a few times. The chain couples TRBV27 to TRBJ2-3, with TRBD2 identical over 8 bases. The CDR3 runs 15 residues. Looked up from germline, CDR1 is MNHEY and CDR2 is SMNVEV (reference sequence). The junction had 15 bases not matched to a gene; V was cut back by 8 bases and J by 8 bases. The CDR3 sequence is CASGRTAIRGGTQYF. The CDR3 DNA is TGTGCCAGCGGGAGGACAGCCATACGGGGGGGTACGCAGTATTTT.

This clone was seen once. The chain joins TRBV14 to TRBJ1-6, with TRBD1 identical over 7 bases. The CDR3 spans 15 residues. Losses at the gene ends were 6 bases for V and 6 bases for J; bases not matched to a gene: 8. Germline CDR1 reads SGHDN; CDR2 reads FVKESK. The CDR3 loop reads CASRTTGAGNSPLHF. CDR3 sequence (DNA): TGTGCCAGCAGAACCACAGGGGCGGGTAATTCACCCCTCCACTTT. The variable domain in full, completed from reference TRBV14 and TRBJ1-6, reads EAGVTQFPSHSVIEKGQTVTLRCDPISGHDNLYWYRRVMGKEIKFLLHFVKESKQDESGMPNNRFLAERTGGTYSTLKVQPAELEDSGVYFCASRTTGAGNSPLHFGNGTRLTVT.

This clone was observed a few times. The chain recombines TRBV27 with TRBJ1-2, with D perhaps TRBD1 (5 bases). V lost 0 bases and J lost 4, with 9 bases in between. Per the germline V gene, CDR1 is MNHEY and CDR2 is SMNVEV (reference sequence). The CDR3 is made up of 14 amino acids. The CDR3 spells CASSLSGQVYGYTF. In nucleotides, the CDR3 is TGTGCCAGCAGTTTATCGGGGCAGGTCTATGGCTACACCTTC.